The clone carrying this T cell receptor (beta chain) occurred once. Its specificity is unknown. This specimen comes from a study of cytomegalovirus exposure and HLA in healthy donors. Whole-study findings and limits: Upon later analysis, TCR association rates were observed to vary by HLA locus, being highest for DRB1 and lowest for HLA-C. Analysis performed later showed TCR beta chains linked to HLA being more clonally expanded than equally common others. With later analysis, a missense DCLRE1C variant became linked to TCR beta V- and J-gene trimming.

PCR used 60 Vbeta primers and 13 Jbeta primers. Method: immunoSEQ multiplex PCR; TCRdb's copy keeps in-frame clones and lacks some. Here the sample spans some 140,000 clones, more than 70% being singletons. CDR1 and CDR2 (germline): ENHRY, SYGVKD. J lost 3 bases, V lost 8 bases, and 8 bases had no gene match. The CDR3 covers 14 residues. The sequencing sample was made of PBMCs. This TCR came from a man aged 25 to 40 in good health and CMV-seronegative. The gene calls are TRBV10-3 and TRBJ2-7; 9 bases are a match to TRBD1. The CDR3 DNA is TGTGCCATCGATCCCGGGACAGGGTACTACGAGCAGTACTTC. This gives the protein CAIDPGTGYYEQYF.